The clone carrying this T cell receptor (beta chain) was recorded a few times. Its specificity is not known. The data were taken from a study of regulatory T cells in long-lasting Graves disease. Study-wide points: Sample size, which was small, may have reduced accuracy. Persistent Graves' patients showed a TCR diversity that was lower than that of newly diagnosed ones.

Libraries of TCR beta came from iRepertoire HTBI primers plus Arm-PCR of CDR3 regions. Via MiXCR, TCRdb re-called the multiplex PCR reads, giving one row per CDR3 protein. The repertoire holds some 340,000 distinct CDR3 sequences, about 12% seen once, with approximately 17% in the top ten. There are 15 residues in the CDR3. Trimming took 9 bases from V and 6 from J, leaving 21 bases between them. CDR1 and CDR2 from the germline V gene are SGHTA and FQGNSA. Time point: newly diagnosed GD, antithyroid drugs for less than 3 months. Scientists built the TCR library using RNA that was extracted from PBMCs. This sample was also put to use in a study of T cells in Graves' hyperthyroidism and ophthalmopathy. Turning to that study: An initial round of RT-PCR targeting the TCR CDR3 relied on the HTBI primer set.

Sequencing used peripheral blood mononuclear cells (PBMCs), obtained at new diagnosis, from a patient treated with antithyroid drugs. This chain joins TRBV7-2 and TRBJ1-5, with D possibly TRBD1 on 6 matching bases. The clonotype originates from a woman aged 18-29 years with Graves disease. The CDR3 DNA follows: TGTACCAGTTCCGAAGGGGGGGAGAGGGGTCAGCCCCAGCATTTT. Protein product: CTSSEGGERGQPQHF.